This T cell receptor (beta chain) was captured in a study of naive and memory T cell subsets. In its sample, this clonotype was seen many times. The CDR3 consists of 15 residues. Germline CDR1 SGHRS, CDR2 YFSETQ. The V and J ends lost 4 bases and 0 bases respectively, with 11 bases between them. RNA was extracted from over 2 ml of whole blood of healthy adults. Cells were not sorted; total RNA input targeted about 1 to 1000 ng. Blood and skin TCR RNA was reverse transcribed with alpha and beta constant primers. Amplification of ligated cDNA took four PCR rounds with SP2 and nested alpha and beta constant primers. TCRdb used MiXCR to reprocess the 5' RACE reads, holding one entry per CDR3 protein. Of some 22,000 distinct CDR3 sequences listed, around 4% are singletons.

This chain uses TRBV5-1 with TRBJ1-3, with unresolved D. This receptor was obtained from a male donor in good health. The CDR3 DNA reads TGCGCCAGCAGCCTGGACGGAAGCTCTGGAAACACCATATATTTT. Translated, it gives CASSLDGSSGNTIYF.